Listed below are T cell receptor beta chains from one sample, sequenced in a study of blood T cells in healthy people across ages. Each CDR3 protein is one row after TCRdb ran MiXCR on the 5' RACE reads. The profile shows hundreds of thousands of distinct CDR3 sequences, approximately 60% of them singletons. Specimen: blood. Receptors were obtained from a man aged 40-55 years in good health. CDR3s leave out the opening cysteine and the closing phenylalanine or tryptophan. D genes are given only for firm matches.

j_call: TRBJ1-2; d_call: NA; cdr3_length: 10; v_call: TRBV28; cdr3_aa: ASSLPGYGYT
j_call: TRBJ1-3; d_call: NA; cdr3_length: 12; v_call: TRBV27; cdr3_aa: ASSLVGVGNTIY
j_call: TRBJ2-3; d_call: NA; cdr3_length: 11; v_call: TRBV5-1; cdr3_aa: ASSLRNTDTQY
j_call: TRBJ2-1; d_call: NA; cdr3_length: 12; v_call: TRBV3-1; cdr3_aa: ASSQDGIGGEQF
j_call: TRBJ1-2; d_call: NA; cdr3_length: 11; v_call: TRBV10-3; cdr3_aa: AISEIAGHGYT
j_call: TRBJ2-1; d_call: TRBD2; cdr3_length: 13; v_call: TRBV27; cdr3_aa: ASRPSSGANNEQF
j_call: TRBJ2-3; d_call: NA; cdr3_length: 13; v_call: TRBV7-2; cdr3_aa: ASSLVGQGTDTQY
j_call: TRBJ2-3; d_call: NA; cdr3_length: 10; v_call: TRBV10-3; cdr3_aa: ATRDTADTQY
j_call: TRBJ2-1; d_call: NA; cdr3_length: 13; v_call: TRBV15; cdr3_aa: ATSRDHTGGHEQF
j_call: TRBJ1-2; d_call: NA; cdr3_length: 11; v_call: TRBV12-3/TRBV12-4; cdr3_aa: ASSFKVTGGYT
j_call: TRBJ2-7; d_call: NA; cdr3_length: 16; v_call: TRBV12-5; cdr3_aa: ASGLILTLSLLGYEQY
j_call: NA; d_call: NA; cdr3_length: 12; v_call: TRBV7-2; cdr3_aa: ASTQLAYRETQY
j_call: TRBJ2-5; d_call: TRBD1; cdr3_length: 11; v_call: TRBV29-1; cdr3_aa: SVPGTGEETQY
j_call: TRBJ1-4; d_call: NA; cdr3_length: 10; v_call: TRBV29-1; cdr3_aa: SVFIPGEKLF
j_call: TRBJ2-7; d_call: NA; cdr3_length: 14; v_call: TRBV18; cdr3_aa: ASSQHIQGGSYEQY
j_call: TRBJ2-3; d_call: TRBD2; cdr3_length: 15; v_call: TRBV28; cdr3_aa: ASSLWPSGVSKDTQY
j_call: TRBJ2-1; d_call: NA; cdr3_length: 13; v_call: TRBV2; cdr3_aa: ASSVDGRSYNEQF
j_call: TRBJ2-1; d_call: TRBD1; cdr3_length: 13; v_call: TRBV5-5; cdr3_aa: ASSSRDRIRYEQF
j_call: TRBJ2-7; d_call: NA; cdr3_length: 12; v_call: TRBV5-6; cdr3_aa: ASRRTGPSYEQY
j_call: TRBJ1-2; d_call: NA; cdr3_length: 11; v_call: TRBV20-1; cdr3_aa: SAIRDVNYGYT
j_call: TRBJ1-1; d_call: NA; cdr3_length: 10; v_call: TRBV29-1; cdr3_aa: SVVFLNTEAF
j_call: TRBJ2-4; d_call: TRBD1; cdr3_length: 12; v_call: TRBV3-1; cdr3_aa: ASSLAGQGNIQY
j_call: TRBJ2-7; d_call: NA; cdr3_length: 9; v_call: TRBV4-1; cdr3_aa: GSSQDSEQY
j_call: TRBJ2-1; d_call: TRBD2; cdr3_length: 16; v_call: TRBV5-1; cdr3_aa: ASSWPTRLAGVGNEQF
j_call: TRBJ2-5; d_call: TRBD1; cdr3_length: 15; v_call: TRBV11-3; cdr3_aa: ASSLDLGQGGAGQQY
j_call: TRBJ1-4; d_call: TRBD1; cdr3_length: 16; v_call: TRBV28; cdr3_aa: ASSLQTTGIRTNEKLF
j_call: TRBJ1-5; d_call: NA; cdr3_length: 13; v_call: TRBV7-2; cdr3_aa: ASSSAQGSNQPQH
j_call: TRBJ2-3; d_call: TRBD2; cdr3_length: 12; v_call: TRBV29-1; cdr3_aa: SVVLAGVVDTQY
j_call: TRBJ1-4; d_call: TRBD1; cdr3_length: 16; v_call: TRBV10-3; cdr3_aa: AISQGTGAEGHNEKLF
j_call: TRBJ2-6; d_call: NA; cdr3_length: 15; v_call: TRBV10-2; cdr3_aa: ASEFGTKETGANVLT
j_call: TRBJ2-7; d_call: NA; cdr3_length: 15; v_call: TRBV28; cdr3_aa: ASSLPRGSGLSYEQY
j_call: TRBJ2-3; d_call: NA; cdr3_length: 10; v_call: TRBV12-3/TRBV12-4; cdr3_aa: ASSFTGGTQY
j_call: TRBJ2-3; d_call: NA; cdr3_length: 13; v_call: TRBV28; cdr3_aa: ASSAGTQLIDTQY
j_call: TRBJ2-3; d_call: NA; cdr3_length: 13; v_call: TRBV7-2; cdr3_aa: ASSLVAYRTDTQY
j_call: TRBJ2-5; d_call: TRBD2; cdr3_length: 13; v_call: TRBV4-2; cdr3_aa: ASSQATGGKETQY
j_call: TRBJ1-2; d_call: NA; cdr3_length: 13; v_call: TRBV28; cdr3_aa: ASSLIQTANYGYT
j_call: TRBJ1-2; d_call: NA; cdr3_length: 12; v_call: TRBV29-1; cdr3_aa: SVDGGTGTVGYT
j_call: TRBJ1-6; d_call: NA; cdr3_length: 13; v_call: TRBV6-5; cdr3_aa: ASSRSAAYNSPLH
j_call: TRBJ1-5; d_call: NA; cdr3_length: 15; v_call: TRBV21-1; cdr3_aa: ASSQRNQGTADQPQH
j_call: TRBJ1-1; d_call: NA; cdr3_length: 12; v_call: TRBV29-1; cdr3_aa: SNTYPDSGTEAF
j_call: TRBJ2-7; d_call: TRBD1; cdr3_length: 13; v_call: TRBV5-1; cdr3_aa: ASFSGTGVSYEQY